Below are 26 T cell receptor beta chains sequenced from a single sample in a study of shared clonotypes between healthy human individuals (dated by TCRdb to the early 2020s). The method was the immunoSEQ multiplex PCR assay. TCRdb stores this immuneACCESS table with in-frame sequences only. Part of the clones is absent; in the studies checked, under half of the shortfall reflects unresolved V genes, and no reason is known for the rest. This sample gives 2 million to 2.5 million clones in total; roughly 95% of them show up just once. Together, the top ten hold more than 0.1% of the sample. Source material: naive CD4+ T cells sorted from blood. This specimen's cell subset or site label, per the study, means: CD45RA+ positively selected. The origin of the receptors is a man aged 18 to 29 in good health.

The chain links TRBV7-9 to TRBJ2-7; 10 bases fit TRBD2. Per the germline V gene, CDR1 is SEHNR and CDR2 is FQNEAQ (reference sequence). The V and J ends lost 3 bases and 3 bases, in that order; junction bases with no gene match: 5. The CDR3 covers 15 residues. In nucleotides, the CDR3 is TGTGCCAGCAGCTTGCGACTAGCGGGTTTCTACGAGCAGTACTTC. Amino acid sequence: CASSLRLAGFYEQYF.

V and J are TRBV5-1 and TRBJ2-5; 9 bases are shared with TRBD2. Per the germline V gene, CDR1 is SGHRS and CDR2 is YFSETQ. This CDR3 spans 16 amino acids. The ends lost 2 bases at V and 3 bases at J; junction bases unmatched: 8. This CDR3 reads CASSFFLAGIEETQYF. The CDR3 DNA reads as TGCGCCAGCAGCTTCTTCCTAGCGGGAATCGAAGAGACCCAGTACTTC. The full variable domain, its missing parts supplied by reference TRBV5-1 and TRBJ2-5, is KAGVTQTPRYLIKTRGQQVTLSCSPISGHRSVSWYQQTPGQGLQFLFEYFSETQRNKGNFPGRFSGRQFSNSRSEMNVSTLELGDSALYLCASSFFLAGIEETQYFGPGTRLLVL.

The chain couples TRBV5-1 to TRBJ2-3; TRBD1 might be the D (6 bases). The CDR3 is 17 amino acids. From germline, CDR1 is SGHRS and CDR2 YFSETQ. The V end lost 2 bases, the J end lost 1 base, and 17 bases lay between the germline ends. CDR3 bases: TGCGCCAGCAGCTTCTTAACAGGGTTGGATCGCACAGATACGCAGTATTTT. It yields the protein CASSFLTGLDRTDTQYF.

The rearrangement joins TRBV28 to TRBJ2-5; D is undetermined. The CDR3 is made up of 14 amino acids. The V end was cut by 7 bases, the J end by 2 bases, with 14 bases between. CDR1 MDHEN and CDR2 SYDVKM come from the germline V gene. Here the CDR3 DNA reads TGTGCCAGCATCACCCCGGGTAGTCAAGAGACCCAGTACTTC. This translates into CASITPGSQETQYF.

In DNA, the CDR3 is TGTGCCAGCAGTGTTTCAGGGGAAAGCTATGGCTACACCTTC. Residues: CASSVSGESYGYTF. This chain links TRBV2 with TRBJ1-2; weak D call: TRBD1 (6 bases). This CDR3 is 14 amino acids long. Trimming shortened V by 4 bases and J by 4 bases, and 13 bases separated the two germline ends. CDR1 is SNHLY and CDR2 is FYNNEI in the germline V gene.

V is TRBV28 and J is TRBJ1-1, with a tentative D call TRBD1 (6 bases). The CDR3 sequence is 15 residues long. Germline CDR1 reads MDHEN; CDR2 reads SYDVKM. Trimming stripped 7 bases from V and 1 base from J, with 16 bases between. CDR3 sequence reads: CASTPPQGWNTEAFF. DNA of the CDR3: TGTGCCAGCACCCCCCCACAGGGTTGGAACACTGAAGCTTTCTTT.

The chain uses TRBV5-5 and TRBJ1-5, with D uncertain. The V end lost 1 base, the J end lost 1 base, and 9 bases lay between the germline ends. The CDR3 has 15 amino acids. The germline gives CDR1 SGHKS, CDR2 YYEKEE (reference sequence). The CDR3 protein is CASSLQGYSNQPQHF. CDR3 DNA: TGTGCCAGCAGCTTGCAAGGTTACAGCAATCAGCCCCAGCATTTT. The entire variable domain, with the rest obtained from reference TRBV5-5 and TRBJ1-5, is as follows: DAGVTQSPTHLIKTRGQQVTLRCSPISGHKSVSWYQQVLGQGPQFIFQYYEKEERGRGNFPDRFSARQFPNYSSELNVNALLLGDSALYLCASSLQGYSNQPQHFGDGTRLSIL.

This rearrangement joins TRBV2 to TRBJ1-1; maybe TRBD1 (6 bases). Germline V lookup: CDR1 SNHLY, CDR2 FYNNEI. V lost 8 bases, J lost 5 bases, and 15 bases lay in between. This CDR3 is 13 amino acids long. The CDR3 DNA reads TGTGCCAGCGCCTGGGGGCCTGGGACTGAAGCTTTCTTT. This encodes CASAWGPGTEAFF.

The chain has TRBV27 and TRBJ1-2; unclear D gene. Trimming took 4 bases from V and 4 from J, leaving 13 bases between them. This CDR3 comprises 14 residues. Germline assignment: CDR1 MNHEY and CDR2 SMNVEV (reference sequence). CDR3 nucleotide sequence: TGTGCCAGCAGTTCCCCGACTAATGGCTATGGCTACACCTTC. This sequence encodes CASSSPTNGYGYTF.

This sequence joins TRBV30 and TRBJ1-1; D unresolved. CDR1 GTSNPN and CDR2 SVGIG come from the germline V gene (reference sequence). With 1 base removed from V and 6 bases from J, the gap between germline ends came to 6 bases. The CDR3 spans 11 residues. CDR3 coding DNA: TGTGCCTGGAGTGACAGTGCTGAAGCTTTCTTT. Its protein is CAWSDSAEAFF.

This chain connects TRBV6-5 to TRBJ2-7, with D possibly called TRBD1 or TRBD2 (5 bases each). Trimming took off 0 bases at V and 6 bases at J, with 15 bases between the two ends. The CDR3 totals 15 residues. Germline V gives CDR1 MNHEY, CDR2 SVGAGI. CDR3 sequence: CASSYSNRAGTEQYF. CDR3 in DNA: TGTGCCAGCAGTTACTCGAACCGGGCTGGGACCGAGCAGTACTTC.

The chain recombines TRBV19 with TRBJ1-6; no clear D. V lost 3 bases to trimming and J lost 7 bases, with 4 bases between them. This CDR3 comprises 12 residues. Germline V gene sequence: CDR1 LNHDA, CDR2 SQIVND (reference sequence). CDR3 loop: CASSIVNSPLHF. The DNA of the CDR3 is TGTGCCAGTAGTATTGTCAATTCACCCCTCCACTTT.

This chain's CDR3 is CASSANSAVNQPQHF. In DNA, the CDR3 is TGTGCCAGCAGTGCCAACAGCGCCGTCAATCAGCCCCAGCATTTT. The V call is TRBV27, the J call TRBJ1-5; no reliable D call. The germline gives CDR1 MNHEY, CDR2 SMNVEV (reference sequence). This CDR3 spans 15 amino acids. Trimming cost V 5 bases and J 3 bases, with 14 bases left between them.

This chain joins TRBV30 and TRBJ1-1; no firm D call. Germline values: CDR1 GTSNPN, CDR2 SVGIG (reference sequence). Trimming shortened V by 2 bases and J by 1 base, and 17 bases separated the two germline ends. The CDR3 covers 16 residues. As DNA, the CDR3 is TGTGCCTGGAGTTCGCAGCCGATCTTAAGGAACACTGAAGCTTTCTTT. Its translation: CAWSSQPILRNTEAFF. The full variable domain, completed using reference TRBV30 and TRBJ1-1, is SQTIHQWPATLVQPVGSPLSLECTVEGTSNPNLYWYRQAAGRGLQLLFYSVGIGQISSEVPQNLSASRPQDRQFILSSKKLLLSDSGFYLCAWSSQPILRNTEAFFGQGTRLTVV.

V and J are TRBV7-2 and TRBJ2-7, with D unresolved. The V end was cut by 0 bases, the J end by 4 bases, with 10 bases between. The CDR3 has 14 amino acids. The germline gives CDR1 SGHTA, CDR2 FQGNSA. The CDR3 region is CASSLAAEGYEQYF. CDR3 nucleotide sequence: TGTGCCAGCAGCTTAGCGGCGGAAGGTTACGAGCAGTACTTC.

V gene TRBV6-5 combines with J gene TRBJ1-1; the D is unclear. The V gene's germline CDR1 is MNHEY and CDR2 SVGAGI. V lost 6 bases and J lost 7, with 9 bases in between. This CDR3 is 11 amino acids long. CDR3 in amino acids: CASRGPVEAFF. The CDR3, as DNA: TGTGCCAGCAGAGGCCCGGTTGAAGCTTTCTTT.

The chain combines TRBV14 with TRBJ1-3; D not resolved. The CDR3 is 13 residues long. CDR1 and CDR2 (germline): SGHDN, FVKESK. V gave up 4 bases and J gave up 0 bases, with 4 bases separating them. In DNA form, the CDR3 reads TGTGCCAGCAGCCTATCCTCTGGAAACACCATATATTTT. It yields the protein CASSLSSGNTIYF.

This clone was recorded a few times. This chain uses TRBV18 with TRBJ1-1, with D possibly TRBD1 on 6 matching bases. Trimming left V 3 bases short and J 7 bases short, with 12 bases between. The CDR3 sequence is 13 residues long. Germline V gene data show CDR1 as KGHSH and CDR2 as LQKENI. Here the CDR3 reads CASSPSDRSEAFF. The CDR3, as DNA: TGTGCCAGCTCACCGTCCGACAGGAGTGAAGCTTTCTTT.

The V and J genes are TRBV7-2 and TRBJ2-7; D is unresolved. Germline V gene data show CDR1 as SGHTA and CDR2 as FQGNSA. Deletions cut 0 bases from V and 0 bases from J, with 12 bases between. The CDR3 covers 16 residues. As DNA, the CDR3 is TGTGCCAGCAGCTTAGCGCCCGTTTTTAGCTCCTACGAGCAGTACTTC. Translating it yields CASSLAPVFSSYEQYF.

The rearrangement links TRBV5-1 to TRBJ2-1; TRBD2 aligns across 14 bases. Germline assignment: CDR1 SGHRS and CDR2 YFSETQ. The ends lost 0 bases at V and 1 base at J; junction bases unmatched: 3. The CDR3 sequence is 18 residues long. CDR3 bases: TGCGCCAGCAGCTTGGGGACTAGCGGGGGGACTTCCTACAATGAGCAGTTCTTC. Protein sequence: CASSLGTSGGTSYNEQFF.

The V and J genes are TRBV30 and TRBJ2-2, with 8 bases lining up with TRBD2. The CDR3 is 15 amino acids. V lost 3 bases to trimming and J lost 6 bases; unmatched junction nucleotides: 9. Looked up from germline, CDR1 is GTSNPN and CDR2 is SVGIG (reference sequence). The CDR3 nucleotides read TGTGCCTGGAGCCCTCTATCCGGGGGGGCCGGGGAGCTGTTTTTT. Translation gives CAWSPLSGGAGELFF.

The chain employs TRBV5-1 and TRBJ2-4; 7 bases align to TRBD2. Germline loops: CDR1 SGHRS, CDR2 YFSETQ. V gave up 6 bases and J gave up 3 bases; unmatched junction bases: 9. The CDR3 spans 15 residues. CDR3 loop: CASTFGGEGKNIQYF. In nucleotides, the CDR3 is TGCGCCAGCACCTTCGGAGGGGAGGGCAAAAACATTCAGTACTTC. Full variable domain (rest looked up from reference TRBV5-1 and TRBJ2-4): KAGVTQTPRYLIKTRGQQVTLSCSPISGHRSVSWYQQTPGQGLQFLFEYFSETQRNKGNFPGRFSGRQFSNSRSEMNVSTLELGDSALYLCASTFGGEGKNIQYFGAGTRLSVL.

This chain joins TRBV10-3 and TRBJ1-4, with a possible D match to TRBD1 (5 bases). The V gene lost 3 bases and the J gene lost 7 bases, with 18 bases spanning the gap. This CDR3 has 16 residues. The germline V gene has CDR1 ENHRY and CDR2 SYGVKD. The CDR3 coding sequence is TGTGCCATCAGTGAAAGGGGTATCGGTTATGGTGAAAAACTGTTTTTT. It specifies CAISERGIGYGEKLFF.

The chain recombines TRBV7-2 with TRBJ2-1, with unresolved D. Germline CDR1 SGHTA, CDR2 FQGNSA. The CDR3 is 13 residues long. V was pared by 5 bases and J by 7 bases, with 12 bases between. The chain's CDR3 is CASSTEVGNEQFF. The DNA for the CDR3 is TGTGCCAGCAGCACTGAGGTCGGAAATGAGCAGTTCTTC. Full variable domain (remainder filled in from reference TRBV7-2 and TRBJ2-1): GAGVSQSPSNKVTEKGKDVELRCDPISGHTALYWYRQSLGQGLEFLIYFQGNSAPDKSGLPSDRFSAERTGGSVSTLTIQRTQQEDSAVYLCASSTEVGNEQFFGPGTRLTVL.

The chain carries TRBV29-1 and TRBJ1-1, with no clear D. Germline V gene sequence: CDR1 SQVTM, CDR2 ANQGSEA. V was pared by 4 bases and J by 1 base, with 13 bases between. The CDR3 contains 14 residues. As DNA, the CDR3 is TGCAGCGTTGGGGTAAGGTTAGGGAACACTGAAGCTTTCTTT. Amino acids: CSVGVRLGNTEAFF.

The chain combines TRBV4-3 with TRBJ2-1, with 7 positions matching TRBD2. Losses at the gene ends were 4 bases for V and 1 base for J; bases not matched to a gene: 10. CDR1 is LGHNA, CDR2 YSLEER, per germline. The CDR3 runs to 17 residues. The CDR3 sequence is CASSPSFGGMSYNEQFF. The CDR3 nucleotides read TGCGCCAGCAGCCCATCCTTCGGGGGGATGTCCTACAATGAGCAGTTCTTC.